This T cell receptor beta chain was sequenced for a study of beta chain features in type 1 diabetes. Study-wide points: In all four CD4+ subsets, TCRB CDR3 length was significantly, moderately reduced in type 1 diabetes. A closer apparent resemblance between naive, central memory and Treg TCRB repertoires was seen in patients than in healthy donors. A potential influence of HLA type upon TCRB rearrangement remained unresolved herein.

Expressed TCRB transcripts were sequenced, since all the RNA that had been isolated was reverse transcribed. Profiled with immunoSEQ multiplex PCR; TCRdb holds only in-frame clones, not every one. The data show about 270,000 clones, around 15% seen once. Points on this clone: As yet, its antigen is unknown.

The single heparinised draw taken from each donor contained around 120 mL of blood on average. Isolation of CD4+ naive, central memory, regulatory and stem cell-like memory cells was achieved by sorting via CD45RO/CCR7/CD25/CD127/CD95/CD27. Germline V CDR1 and CDR2: SGHTA, FQGNSA. J gave up 5 bases and V 5 bases, and 4 bases lay outside the gene matches. The CDR3 sequence is 13 residues long. The chain joins TRBV7-2 to TRBJ2-5, with TRBD1 identical over 8 bases. The sample comprised naive CD4+ T cells from blood. This TCR was recovered from a man aged 25 to 40 with type 1 diabetes. The CDR3 region has the DNA TGTGCCAGCAGCCAGACAGGGGCGGAGACCCAGTACTTC. Its protein is CASSQTGAETQYF. The variable domain in full, completed from reference TRBV7-2 and TRBJ2-5, reads GAGVSQSPSNKVTEKGKDVELRCDPISGHTALYWYRQSLGQGLEFLIYFQGNSAPDKSGLPSDRFSAERTGGSVSTLTIQRTQQEDSAVYLCASSQTGAETQYFGPGTRLLVL.